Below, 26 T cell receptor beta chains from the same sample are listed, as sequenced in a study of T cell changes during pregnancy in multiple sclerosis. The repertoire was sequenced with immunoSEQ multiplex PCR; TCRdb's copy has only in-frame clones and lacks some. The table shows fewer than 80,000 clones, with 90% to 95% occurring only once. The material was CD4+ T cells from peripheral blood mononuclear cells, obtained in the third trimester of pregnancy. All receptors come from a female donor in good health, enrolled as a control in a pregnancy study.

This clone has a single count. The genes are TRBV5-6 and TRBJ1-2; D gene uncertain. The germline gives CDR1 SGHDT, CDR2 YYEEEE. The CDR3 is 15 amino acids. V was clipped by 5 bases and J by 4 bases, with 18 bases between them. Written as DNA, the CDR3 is TGTGCCAGCAGTCAGAAGTCAGGTTCCCCCTATGGCTACACCTTC. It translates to CASSQKSGSPYGYTF.

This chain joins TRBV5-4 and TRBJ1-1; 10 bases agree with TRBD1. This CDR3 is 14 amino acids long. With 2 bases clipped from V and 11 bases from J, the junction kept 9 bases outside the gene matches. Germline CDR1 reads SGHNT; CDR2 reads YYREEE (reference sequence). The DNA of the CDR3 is TGTGCCAGCAGCTTTCGGGACAGGGGTAATGTGGCTTTCTTT. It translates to CASSFRDRGNVAFF.

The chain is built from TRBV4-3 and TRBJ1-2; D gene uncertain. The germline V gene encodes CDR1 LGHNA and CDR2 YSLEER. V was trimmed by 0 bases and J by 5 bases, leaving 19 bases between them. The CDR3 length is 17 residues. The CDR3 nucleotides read TGCGCCAGCAGCCAAGATCGGTCCCGCAAGCCGATATATGGCTACACCTTC. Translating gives CASSQDRSRKPIYGYTF.

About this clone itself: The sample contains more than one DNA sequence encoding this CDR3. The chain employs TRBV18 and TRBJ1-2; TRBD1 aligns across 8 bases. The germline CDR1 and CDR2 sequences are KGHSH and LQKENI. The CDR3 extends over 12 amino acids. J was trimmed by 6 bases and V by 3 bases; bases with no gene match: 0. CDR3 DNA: TGTGCCAGCTCACCGACAGGGGATGGCTACACCTTC. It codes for CASSPTGDGYTF.

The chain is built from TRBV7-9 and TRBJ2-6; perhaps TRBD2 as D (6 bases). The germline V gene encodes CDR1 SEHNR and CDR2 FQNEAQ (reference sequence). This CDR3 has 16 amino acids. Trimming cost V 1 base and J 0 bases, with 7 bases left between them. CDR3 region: CASSLGEASGANVLTF. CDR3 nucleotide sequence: TGTGCCAGCAGCTTAGGGGAGGCCTCTGGGGCCAACGTCCTGACTTTC.

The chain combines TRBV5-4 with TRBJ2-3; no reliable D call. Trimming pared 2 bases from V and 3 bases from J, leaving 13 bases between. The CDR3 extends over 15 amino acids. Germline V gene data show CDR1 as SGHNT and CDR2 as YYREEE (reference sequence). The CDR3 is CASSFGPQLTDTQYF. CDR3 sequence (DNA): TGTGCCAGCAGCTTCGGCCCTCAACTAACAGATACGCAGTATTTT. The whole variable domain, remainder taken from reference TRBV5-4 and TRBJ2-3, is ETGVTQSPTHLIKTRGQQVTLRCSSQSGHNTVSWYQQALGQGPQFIFQYYREEENGRGNFPPRFSGLQFPNYSSELNVNALELDDSALYLCASSFGPQLTDTQYFGPGTRLTVL.

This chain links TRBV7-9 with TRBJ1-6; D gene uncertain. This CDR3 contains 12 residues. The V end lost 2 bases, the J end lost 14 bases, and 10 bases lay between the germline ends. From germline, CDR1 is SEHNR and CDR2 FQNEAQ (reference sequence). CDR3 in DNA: TGTGCCAGCAGCTTAAGGACTCTGGCCCTCCACTTT. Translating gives CASSLRTLALHF. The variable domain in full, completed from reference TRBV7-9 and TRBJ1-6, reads DTGVSQNPRHKITKRGQNVTFRCDPISEHNRLYWYRQTLGQGPEFLTYFQNEAQLEKSRLLSDRFSAERPKGSFSTLEIQRTEQGDSAMYLCASSLRTLALHFGNGTRLTVT.

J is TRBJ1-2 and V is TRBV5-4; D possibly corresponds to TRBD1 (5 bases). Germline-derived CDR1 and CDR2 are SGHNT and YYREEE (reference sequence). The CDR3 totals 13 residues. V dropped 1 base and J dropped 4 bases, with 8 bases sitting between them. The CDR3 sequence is CASSLRGLYGYTF. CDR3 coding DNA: TGTGCCAGCAGCTTGAGGGGCCTCTATGGCTACACCTTC.

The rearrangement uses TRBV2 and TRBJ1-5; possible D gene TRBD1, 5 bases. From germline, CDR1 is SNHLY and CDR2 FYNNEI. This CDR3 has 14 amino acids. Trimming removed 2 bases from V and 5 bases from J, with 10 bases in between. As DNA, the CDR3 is TGTGCCAGCAGTGAACTCAGGGATGATCAGCCCCAGCATTTT. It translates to CASSELRDDQPQHF.

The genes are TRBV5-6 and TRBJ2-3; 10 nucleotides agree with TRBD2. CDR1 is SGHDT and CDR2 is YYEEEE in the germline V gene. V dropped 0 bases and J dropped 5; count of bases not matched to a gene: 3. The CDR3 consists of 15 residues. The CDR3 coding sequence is TGTGCCAGCAGCTTGGTAGCGGGGGGTGGAGATACGCAGTATTTT. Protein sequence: CASSLVAGGGDTQYF.

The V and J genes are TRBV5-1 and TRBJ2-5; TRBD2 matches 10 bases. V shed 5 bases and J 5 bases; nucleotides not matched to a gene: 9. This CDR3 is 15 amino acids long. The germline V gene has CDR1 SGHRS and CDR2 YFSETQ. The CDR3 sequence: CASSNSGGVVETQYF. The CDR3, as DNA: TGCGCCAGCAGTAACAGCGGGGGGGTAGTGGAGACCCAGTACTTC.

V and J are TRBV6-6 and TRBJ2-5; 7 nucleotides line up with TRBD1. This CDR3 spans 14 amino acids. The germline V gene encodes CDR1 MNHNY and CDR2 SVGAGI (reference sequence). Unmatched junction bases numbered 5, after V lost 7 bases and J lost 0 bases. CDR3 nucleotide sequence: TGTGCCAGCACCCCAGGGACAGACCAAGAGACCCAGTACTTC. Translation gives CASTPGTDQETQYF.

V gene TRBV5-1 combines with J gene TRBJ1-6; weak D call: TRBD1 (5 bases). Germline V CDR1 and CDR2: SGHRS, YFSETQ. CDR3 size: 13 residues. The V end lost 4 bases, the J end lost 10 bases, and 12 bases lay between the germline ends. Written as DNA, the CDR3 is TGCGCCAGCAGCAAAGAGACAGACTCACCCCTCCACTTT. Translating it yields CASSKETDSPLHF.

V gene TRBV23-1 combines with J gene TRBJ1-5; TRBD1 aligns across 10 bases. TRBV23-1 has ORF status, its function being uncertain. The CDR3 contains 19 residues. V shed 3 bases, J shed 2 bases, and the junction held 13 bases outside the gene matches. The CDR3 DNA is TGCGCCAGCAGTCAGGGTTTATCCGGGACAGGGGTTCGCAATCAGCCCCAGCATTTT. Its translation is CASSQGLSGTGVRNQPQHF.

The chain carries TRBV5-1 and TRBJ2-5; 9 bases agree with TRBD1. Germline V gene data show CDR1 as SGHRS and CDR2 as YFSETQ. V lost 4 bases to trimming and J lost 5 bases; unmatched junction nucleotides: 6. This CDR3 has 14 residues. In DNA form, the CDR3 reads TGCGCCAGCAGCCCATTACAGGGGGCCGAGACCCAGTACTTC. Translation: CASSPLQGAETQYF.

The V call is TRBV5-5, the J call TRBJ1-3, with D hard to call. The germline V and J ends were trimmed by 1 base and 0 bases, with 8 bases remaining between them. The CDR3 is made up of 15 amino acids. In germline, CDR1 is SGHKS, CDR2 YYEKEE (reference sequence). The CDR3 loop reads CASSLTRSSGNTIYF. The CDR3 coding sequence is TGTGCCAGCAGCTTGACGCGGAGCTCTGGAAACACCATATATTTT.

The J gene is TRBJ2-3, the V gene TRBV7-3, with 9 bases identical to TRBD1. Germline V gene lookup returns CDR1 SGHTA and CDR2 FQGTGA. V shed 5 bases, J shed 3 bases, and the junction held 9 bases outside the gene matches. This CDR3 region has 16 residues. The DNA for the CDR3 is TGTGCCAGCAGCCAAACAGGGGGCGCCGGGACAGATACGCAGTATTTT. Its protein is CASSQTGGAGTDTQYF.

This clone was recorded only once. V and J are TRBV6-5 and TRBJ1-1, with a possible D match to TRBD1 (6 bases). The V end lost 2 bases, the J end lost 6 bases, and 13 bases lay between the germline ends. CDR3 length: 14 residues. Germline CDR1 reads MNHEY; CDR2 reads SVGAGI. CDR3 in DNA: TGTGCCAGCAGTTACGAGGGTAACAGGGCTGAAGCTTTCTTT. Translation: CASSYEGNRAEAFF.

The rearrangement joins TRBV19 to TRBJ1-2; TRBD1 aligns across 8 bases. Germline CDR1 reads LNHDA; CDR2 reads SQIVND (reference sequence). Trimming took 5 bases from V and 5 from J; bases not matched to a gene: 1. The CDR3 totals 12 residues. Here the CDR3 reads CASSDRGYGYTF. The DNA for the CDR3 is TGTGCCAGTAGTGACAGGGGTTATGGCTACACCTTC.

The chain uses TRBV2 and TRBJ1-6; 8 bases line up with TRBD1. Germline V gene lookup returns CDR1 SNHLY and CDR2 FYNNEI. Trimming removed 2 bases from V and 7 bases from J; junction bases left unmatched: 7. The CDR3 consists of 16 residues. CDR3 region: CASSETRGPGNSPLHF. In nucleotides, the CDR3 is TGTGCCAGCAGTGAAACCAGGGGGCCAGGGAATTCACCCCTCCACTTT. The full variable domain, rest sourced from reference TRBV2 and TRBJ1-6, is EPEVTQTPSHQVTQMGQEVILRCVPISNHLYFYWYRQILGQKVEFLVSFYNNEISEKSEIFDDQFSVERPDGSNFTLKIRSTKLEDSAMYFCASSETRGPGNSPLHFGNGTRLTVT.

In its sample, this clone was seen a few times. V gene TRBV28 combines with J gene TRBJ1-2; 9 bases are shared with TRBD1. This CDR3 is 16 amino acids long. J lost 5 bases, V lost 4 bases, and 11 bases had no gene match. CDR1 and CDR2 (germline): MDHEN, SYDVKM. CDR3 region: CASSSGQGIVGYGYTF. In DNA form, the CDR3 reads TGTGCCAGCAGTTCGGGACAGGGAATTGTTGGGTATGGCTACACCTTC.

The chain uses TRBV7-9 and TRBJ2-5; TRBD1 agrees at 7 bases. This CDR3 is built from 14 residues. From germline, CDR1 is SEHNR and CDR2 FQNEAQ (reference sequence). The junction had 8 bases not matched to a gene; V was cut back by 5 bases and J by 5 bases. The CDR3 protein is CASSTTGWVETQYF. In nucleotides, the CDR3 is TGTGCCAGCAGCACGACAGGGTGGGTCGAGACCCAGTACTTC. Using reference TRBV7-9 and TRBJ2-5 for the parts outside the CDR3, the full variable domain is DTGVSQNPRHKITKRGQNVTFRCDPISEHNRLYWYRQTLGQGPEFLTYFQNEAQLEKSRLLSDRFSAERPKGSFSTLEIQRTEQGDSAMYLCASSTTGWVETQYFGPGTRLLVL.

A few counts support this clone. The CDR3 DNA reads TGCGCCAGCAGCCAATGGCCTCGCGGACAAGTATTCACCCTCCACTTT. Its protein is CASSQWPRGQVFTLHF. The chain joins TRBV4-1 to TRBJ1-6; weak D call: TRBD1 (5 bases). Germline assignment: CDR1 MGHRA and CDR2 YSYEKL. This CDR3 region has 16 residues. Trimming left V 2 bases short and J 14 bases short, with 22 bases between.

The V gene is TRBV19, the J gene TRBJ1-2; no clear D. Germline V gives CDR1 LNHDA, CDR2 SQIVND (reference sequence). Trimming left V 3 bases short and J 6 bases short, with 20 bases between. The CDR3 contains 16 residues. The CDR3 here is CASSIYSVGPDNGYTF. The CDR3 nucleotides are TGTGCCAGTAGTATTTATAGTGTGGGCCCAGACAATGGCTACACCTTC.

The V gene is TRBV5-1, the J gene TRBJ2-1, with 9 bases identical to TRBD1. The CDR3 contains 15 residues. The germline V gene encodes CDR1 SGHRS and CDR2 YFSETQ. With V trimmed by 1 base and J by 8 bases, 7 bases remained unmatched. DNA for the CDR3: TGCGCCAGCAGCTTGAGACAGGGGGTCGGGGATGAGCAGTTCTTC. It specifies CASSLRQGVGDEQFF.

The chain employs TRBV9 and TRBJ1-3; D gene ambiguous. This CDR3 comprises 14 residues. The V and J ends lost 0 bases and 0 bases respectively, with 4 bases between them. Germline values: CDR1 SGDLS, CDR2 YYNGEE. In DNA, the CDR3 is TGTGCCAGCAGCGTAGGGAGCTCTGGAAACACCATATATTTT. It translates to CASSVGSSGNTIYF.